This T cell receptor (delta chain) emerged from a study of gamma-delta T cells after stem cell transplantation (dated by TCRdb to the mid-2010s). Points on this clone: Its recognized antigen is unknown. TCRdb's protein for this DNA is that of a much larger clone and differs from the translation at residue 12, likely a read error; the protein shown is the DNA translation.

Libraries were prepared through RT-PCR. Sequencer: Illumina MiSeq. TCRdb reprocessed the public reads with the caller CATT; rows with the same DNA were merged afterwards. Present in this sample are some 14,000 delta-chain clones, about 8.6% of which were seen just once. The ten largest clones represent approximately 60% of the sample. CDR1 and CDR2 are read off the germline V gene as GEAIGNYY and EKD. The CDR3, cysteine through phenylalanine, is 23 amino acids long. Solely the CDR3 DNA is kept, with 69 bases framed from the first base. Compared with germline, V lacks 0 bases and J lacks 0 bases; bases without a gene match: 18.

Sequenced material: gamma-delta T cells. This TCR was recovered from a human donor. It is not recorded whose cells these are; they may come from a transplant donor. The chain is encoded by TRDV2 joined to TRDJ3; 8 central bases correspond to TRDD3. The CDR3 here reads CACDTAPTGGPDLSSWDTRQMFF. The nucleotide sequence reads TGTGCCTGTGACACCGCGCCTACTGGGGGCCCCGACCTAAGCTCCTGGGACACCCGACAGATGTTTTTC.